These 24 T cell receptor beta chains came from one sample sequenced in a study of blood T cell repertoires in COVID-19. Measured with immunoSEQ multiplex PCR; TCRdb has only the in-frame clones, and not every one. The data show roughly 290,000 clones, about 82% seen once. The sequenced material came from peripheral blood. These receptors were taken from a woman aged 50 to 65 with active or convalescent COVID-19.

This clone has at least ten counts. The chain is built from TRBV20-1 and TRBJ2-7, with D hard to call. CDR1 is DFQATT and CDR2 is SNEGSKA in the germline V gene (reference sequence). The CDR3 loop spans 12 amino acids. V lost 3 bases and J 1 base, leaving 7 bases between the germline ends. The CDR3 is CSASGQSYEQYF. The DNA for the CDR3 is TGCAGTGCTAGTGGGCAGTCCTACGAGCAGTACTTC.

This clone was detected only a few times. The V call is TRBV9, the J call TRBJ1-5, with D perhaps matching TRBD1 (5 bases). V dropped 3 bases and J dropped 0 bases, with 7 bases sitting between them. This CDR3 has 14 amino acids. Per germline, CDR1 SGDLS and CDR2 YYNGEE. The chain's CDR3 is CASSETDSNQPQHF. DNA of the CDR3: TGTGCCAGCAGCGAGACAGATAGCAATCAGCCCCAGCATTTT.

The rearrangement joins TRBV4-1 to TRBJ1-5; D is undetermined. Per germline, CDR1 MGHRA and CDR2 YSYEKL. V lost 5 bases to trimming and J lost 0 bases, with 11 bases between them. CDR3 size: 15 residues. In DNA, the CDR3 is TGCGCCAGCAGCTCATCCGGGGATAGCAATCAGCCCCAGCATTTT. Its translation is CASSSSGDSNQPQHF.

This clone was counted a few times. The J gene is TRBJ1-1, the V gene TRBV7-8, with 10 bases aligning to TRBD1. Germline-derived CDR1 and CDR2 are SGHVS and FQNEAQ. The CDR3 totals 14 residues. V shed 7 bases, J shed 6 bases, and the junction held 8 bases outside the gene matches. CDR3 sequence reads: CASTPTGGFSEAFF. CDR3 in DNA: TGTGCCAGCACGCCGACAGGGGGCTTCTCTGAAGCTTTCTTT.

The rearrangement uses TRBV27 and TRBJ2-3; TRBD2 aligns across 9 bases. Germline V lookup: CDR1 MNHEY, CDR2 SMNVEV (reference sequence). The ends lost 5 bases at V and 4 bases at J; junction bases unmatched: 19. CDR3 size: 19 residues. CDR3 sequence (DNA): TGTGCCAGCAGTCCAATCGGGGATACTAAAGCGGGAGGTTCAGATACGCAGTATTTT. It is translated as CASSPIGDTKAGGSDTQYF.

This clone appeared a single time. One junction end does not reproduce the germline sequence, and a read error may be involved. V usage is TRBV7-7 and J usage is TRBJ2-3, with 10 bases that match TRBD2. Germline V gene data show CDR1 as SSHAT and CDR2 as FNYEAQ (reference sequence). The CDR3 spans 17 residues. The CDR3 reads CASSLGASGSAADTQYF. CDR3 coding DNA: TGTGCTAGCAGCTTGGGGGCTAGCGGGAGTGCAGCAGATACGCAGTATTTT.

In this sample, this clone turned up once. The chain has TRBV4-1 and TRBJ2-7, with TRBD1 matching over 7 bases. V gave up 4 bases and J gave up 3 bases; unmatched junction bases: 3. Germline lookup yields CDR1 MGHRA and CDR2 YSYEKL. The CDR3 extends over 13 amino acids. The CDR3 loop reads CASSPRQGYEQYF. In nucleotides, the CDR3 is TGCGCCAGCAGCCCAAGACAGGGCTACGAGCAGTACTTC.

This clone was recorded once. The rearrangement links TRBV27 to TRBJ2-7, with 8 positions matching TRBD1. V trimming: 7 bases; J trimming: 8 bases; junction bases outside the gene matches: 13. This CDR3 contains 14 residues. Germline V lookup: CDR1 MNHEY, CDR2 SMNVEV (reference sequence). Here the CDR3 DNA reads TGTGCCAGCACCCCCCTTGTGGACAGGGCGAAGCAGTACTTC. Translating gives CASTPLVDRAKQYF.

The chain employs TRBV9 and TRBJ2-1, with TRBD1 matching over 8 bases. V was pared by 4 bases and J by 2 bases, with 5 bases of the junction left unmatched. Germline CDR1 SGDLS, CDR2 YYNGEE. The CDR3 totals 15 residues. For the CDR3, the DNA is TGTGCCAGCAGCTCTCGACAGGGGACCTACAATGAGCAGTTCTTC. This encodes CASSSRQGTYNEQFF.

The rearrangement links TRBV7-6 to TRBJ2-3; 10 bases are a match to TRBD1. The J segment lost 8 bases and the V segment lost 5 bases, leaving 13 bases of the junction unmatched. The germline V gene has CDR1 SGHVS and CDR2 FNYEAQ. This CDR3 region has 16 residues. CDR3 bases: TGTGCCAGCAGCCCTCTCCTCGTCGGGACAGGGGTTACGCAGTATTTT. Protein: CASSPLLVGTGVTQYF. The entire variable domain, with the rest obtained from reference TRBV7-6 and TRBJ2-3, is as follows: GAGVSQSPRYKVTKRGQDVALRCDPISGHVSLYWYRQALGQGPEFLTYFNYEAQQDKSGLPNDRFSAERPEGSISTLTIQRTEQRDSAMYRCASSPLLVGTGVTQYFGPGTRLTVL.

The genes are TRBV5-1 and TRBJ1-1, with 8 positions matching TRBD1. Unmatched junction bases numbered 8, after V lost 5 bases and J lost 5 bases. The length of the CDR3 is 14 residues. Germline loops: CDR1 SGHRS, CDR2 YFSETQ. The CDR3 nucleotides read TGCGCCAGCAGTCGGGCAGGGGGCGAGACTGAAGCTTTCTTT. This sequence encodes CASSRAGGETEAFF.

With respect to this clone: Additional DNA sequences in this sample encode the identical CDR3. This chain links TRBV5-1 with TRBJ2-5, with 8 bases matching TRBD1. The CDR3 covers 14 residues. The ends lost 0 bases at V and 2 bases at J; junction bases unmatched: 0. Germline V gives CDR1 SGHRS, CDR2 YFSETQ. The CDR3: CASSLGQGQETQYF. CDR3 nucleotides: TGCGCCAGCAGCTTGGGACAGGGGCAAGAGACCCAGTACTTC. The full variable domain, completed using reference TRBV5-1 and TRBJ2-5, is KAGVTQTPRYLIKTRGQQVTLSCSPISGHRSVSWYQQTPGQGLQFLFEYFSETQRNKGNFPGRFSGRQFSNSRSEMNVSTLELGDSALYLCASSLGQGQETQYFGPGTRLLVL.

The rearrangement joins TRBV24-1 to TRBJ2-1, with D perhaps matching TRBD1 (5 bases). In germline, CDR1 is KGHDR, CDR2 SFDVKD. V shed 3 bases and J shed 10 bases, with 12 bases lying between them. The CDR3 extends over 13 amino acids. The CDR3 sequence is CATSDPRRAEQFF. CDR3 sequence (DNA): TGTGCCACCAGTGATCCCCGCAGGGCAGAGCAGTTCTTC.

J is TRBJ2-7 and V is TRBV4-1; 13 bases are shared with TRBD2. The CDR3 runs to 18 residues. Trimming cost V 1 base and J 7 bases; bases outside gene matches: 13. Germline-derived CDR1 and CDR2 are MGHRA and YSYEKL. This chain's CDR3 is CASSQGRLAGGRPGEQYF. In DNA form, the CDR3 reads TGCGCCAGCAGCCAAGGGAGACTAGCGGGAGGCCGCCCGGGTGAGCAGTACTTC.

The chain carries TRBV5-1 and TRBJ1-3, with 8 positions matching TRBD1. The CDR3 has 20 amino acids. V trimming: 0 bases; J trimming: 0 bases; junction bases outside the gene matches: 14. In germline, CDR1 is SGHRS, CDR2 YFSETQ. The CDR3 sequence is CASSLDPGQAFRRSGNTIYF. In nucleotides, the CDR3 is TGCGCCAGCAGCTTGGACCCGGGACAGGCCTTCCGACGCTCTGGAAACACCATATATTTT.

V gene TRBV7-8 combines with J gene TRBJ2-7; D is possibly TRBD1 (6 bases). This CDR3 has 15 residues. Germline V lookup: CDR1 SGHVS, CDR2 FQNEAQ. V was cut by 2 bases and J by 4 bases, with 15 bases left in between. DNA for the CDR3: TGTGCCAGCAGCTTACCCCCCGGACAGCAATACGAGCAGTACTTC. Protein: CASSLPPGQQYEQYF.

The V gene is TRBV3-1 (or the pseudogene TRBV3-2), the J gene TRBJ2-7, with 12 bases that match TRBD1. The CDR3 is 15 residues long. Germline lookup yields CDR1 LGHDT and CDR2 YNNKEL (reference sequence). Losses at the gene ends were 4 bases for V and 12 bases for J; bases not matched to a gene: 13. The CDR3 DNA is TGTGCCAGCAGCCTGGGGACAGGGGGCCAAGCTGGTCTGTACTTC. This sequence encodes CASSLGTGGQAGLYF.

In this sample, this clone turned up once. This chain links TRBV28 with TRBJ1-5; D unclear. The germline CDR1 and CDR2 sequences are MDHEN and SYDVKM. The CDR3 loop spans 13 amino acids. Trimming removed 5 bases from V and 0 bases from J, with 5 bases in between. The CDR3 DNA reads TGTGCCAGCAGTCTAGATAGCAATCAGCCCCAGCATTTT. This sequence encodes CASSLDSNQPQHF.

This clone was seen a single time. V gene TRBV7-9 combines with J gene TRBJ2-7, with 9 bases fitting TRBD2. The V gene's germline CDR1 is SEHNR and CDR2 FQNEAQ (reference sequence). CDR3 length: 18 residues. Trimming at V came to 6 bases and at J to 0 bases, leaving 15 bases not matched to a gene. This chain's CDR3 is CASSSPVKSGRSSYEQYF. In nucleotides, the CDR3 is TGTGCCAGCAGTTCCCCGGTCAAGAGCGGGAGGAGCTCCTACGAGCAGTACTTC.

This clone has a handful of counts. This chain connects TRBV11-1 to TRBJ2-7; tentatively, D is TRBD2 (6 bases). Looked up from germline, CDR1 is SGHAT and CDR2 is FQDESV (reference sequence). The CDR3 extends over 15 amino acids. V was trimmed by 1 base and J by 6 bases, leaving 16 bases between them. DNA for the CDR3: TGTGCCAGCAGCTTAGGAAGGAGGGCTTTAGGCGAGCAGTACTTC. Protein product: CASSLGRRALGEQYF.

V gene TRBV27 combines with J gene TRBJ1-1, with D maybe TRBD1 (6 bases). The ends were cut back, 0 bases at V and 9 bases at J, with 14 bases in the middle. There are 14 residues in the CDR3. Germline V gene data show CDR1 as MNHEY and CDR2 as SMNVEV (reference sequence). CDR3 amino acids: CASSLSGGGLKAFF. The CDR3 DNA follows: TGTGCCAGCAGTTTATCAGGGGGGGGATTAAAAGCTTTCTTT.

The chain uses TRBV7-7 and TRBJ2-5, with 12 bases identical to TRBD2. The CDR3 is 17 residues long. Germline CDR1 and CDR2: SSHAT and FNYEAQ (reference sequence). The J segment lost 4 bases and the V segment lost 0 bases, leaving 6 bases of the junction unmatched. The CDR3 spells CASSLAFLGLAGETQYF. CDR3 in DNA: TGTGCCAGCAGCTTAGCATTCTTGGGACTAGCGGGAGAGACCCAGTACTTC.

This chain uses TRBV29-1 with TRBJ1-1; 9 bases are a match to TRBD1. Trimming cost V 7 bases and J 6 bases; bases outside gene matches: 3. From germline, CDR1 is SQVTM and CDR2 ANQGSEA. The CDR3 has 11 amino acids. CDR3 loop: CSEGTGSEAFF. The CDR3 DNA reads TGCAGCGAGGGGACAGGGTCTGAAGCTTTCTTT. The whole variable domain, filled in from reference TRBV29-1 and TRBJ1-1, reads SAVISQKPSRDICQRGTSLTIQCQVDSQVTMMFWYRQQPGQSLTLIATANQGSEATYESGFVIDKFPISRPNLTFSTLTVSNMSPEDSSIYLCSEGTGSEAFFGQGTRLTVV.

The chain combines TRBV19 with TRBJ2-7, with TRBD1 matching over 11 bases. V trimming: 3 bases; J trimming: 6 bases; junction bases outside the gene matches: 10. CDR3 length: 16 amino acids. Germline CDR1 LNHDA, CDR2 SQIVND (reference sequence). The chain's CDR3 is CASSMYFGTGGVEQYF. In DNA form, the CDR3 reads TGTGCCAGTAGTATGTATTTCGGGACAGGGGGTGTCGAGCAGTACTTC.